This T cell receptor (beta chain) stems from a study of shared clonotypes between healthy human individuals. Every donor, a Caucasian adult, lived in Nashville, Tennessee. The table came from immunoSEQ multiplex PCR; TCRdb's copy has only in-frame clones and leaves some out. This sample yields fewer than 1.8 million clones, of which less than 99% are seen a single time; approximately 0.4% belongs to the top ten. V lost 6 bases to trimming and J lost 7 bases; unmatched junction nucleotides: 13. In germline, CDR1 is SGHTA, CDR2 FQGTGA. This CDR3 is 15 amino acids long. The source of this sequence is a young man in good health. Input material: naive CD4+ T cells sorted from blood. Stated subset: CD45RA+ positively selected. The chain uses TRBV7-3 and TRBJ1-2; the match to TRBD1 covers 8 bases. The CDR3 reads CASSKQGEGVFGYTF. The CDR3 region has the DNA TGTGCCAGCAGTAAACAGGGGGAAGGCGTATTTGGCTACACCTTC.